A single sample gave rise to the 26 T cell receptor beta chains below, sequenced in a study of post-analysis software for immune sequencing data. Study-level points and caveats: Comparison of patients with controls showed five TRBV segments more frequent in patients, TRBV5-6, TRBV5-1 and TRBV20-1 among them.

TCR beta cDNA libraries included unique molecular identifiers. Via MiXCR, TCRdb re-called the PCR reads, giving one row per CDR3 protein. The sample lists fewer than 900,000 distinct CDR3 sequences; roughly 50% were seen once. The antigens for these receptors are not known. The material sequenced was blood. Source of these receptors: a girl between 10 and 17 years old with multiple sclerosis.

V and J are TRBV7-2 and TRBJ2-5, with D tentatively TRBD1 (5 bases). Germline lookup yields CDR1 SGHTA and CDR2 FQGNSA. The ends were cut back, 5 bases at V and 7 bases at J, with 20 bases in the middle. The CDR3 has 15 residues. In DNA, the CDR3 is TGTGCCAGCAGCATTACAGAGGTGGTTCAGGGGACCCAGTACTTC. This codes for CASSITEVVQGTQYF.

This clonotype was counted only a few times. This sequence joins TRBV20-1 and TRBJ1-6; D unclear. Germline CDR1 is DFQATT and CDR2 is SNEGSKA (reference sequence). V gave up 2 bases and J gave up 0 bases, with 11 bases separating them. The CDR3 has 16 residues. Here the CDR3 reads CSARKTTDSYNSPLHF. The CDR3 DNA follows: TGCAGTGCTAGAAAGACAACCGACTCCTATAATTCACCCCTCCACTTT.

This clonotype turned up a few times. The chain links TRBV5-1 to TRBJ2-3, with D possibly TRBD1 on 6 matching bases. The V end lost 4 bases, the J end lost 2 bases, and 17 bases lay between the germline ends. The CDR3 length is 16 residues. Germline assignment: CDR1 SGHRS and CDR2 YFSETQ. CDR3 amino acids: CASSPTSTGFTDTQYF. The CDR3 DNA reads as TGCGCCAGCAGCCCTACCTCGACAGGCTTCACAGATACGCAGTATTTT.

This chain connects TRBV2 to TRBJ2-1; D gene unclear. Germline lookup yields CDR1 SNHLY and CDR2 FYNNEI. Deletions cut 3 bases from V and 10 bases from J, with 16 bases between. The CDR3 is 14 amino acids. In DNA form, the CDR3 reads TGTGCCAGCAGTGACGACAACCCTCGAGAGGAGCAGTTCTTC. Translation gives CASSDDNPREEQFF.

The chain carries TRBV6-4 and TRBJ2-1; 12 bases map to TRBD2. Germline V gene sequence: CDR1 MRHNA, CDR2 SNTAGT. This CDR3 has 15 residues. J gave up 6 bases and V 0 bases, and 0 bases lay outside the gene matches. Here the CDR3 DNA reads TGTGCCAGCAGTGACTCGACTAGCGGGAGCAATGAGCAGTTCTTC. Its translation: CASSDSTSGSNEQFF.

V gene TRBV13 combines with J gene TRBJ2-7; D gene ambiguous. TRBJ2-4 explains the end of the DNA better; the J call may be wrong. The CDR3 contains 15 residues. Germline CDR1 and CDR2: PRHDT and FYEKMQ (reference sequence). The CDR3 is CASSLGLSAKNIQYF. The CDR3 DNA sequence: TGTGCCAGCAGCTTAGGGCTCTCAGCCAAAAACATTCAGTACTTC.

V and J are TRBV24-1 and TRBJ2-7; D unclear. CDR3 length equals 13 residues. The V gene lost 3 bases and the J gene lost 0 bases, with 5 bases spanning the gap. Looked up from germline, CDR1 is KGHDR and CDR2 is SFDVKD. CDR3 amino acids: CATSDPSSYEQYF. CDR3 nucleotide sequence: TGTGCCACCAGTGATCCCAGCTCCTACGAGCAGTACTTC.

The count of this clonotype is one. The V call is TRBV27, the J call TRBJ2-7, with D possibly TRBD1 on 5 matching bases. The CDR3 is made up of 14 amino acids. With 6 bases removed from V and 4 bases from J, the gap between germline ends came to 16 bases. Per the germline V gene, CDR1 is MNHEY and CDR2 is SMNVEV (reference sequence). The CDR3 DNA follows: TGTGCCAGCAGCGCCGGCAGGGTCGGGTACGAGCAGTACTTC. As protein: CASSAGRVGYEQYF.

V and J are TRBV20-1 and TRBJ2-1; unclear D gene. The CDR3 runs to 15 residues. The V and J ends lost 3 bases and 0 bases respectively, with 12 bases between them. Germline lookup yields CDR1 DFQATT and CDR2 SNEGSKA (reference sequence). The CDR3 here is CSASLATSSYNEQFF. As DNA, the CDR3 is TGCAGTGCTAGTCTGGCGACGAGCTCCTACAATGAGCAGTTCTTC.

This chain joins TRBV29-1 and TRBJ2-7; D gene unclear. V gave up 5 bases and J gave up 6 bases, with 8 bases separating them. This CDR3 is built from 10 residues. Germline CDR1 SQVTM, CDR2 ANQGSEA. The DNA for the CDR3 is TGCAGCGTTCAAGCTTCCGAGCAGTACTTC. This gives the protein CSVQASEQYF.

The CDR3 reads CASSSGTGFGEYF. DNA for the CDR3: TGTGCCAGCAGCTCCGGGACAGGGTTTGGGGAGTACTTC. The gene calls are TRBV11-2 and TRBJ2-5; 9 bases are shared with TRBD1. This CDR3 has 13 residues. Unmatched junction bases numbered 9, after V lost 4 bases and J lost 12 bases. Germline V gene data show CDR1 as SGHAT and CDR2 as FQNNGV.

The chain uses TRBV28 and TRBJ2-5, with TRBD2 matching over 8 bases. The CDR3 spans 16 residues. Losses at the gene ends were 6 bases for V and 5 bases for J; bases not matched to a gene: 14. CDR1 and CDR2 (germline): MDHEN, SYDVKM. The CDR3 DNA sequence: TGTGCCAGCAGGCTCGGACTAGCTTCAGATGGGGAGACCCAGTACTTC. Encoded protein: CASRLGLASDGETQYF.

The chain is built from TRBV6-2 or TRBV6-3 and TRBJ2-4, with D perhaps TRBD1 (6 bases). The CDR3 is 15 amino acids. Trimming removed 6 bases at V and 3 bases at J, with 15 bases between. CDR1 and CDR2 from the germline V gene are MNHEY and SVGEGT. The CDR3 region has the DNA TGTGCCAGCAGATCGATGCAGGGGATCAAAAACATTCAGTACTTC. Its protein is CASRSMQGIKNIQYF.

This clonotype showed up many times. The rearrangement joins TRBV12-3 or TRBV12-4 to TRBJ2-1, with D unresolved. The CDR3 runs 14 residues. The V end lost 1 base, the J end lost 1 base, and 5 bases lay between the germline ends. This chain's CDR3 is CASSLVGSYNEQFF. The DNA of the CDR3 is TGTGCCAGCAGTTTAGTGGGGTCCTACAATGAGCAGTTCTTC.

On this clonotype: It is unclear where the CDR3 begins or ends on the DNA, so no DNA is shown, and the CDR3 is as TCRdb lists it. This sequence joins TRBV5-1 and TRBJ2-1; TRBD1 was called by the table and not checked on the DNA. Germline V gene lookup returns CDR1 SGHRS and CDR2 YFSETQ. The CDR3 extends over 17 residues, inclusive of both ends. This chain's CDR3 is CASSLVGDAGHFGEQFF.

This clonotype was counted once. The J gene is TRBJ2-3, the V gene TRBV11-3; no clear D gene. CDR1 SGHNT and CDR2 YENEEA come from the germline V gene. Trimming left V 4 bases short and J 0 bases short, with 5 bases between. This CDR3 has 13 residues. CDR3 residues: CASSSHSTDTQYF. CDR3 bases: TGTGCCAGCAGCTCCCACAGCACAGATACGCAGTATTTT.

This clonotype was seen more than once but under ten times. The chain recombines TRBV20-1 with TRBJ2-3, with TRBD2 identical over 9 bases. CDR1 is DFQATT, CDR2 SNEGSKA, per germline (reference sequence). Losses at the gene ends were 6 bases for V and 6 bases for J; bases not matched to a gene: 16. The CDR3 runs 16 residues. The CDR3 region is CSAEGASGTRLDTQYF. The CDR3 DNA reads as TGCAGTGCCGAGGGGGCTAGCGGGACTCGGTTGGATACGCAGTATTTT.

This chain joins TRBV12-3 or TRBV12-4 and TRBJ1-5; D is unclear. This CDR3 spans 15 amino acids. The germline V and J ends were trimmed by 4 bases and 0 bases, with 10 bases remaining between them. CDR3 in DNA: TGTGCCAGCAGTTCGGGTCTTCTTAGCAATCAGCCCCAGCATTTT. Amino acids: CASSSGLLSNQPQHF.

The chain combines TRBV12-3 or TRBV12-4 with TRBJ1-4; the match to TRBD1 covers 8 bases. CDR3 length: 16 residues. The V gene end was trimmed by 6 bases and the J gene end by 5 bases; junction bases not matched to a gene: 11. CDR3 region: CASRVTGARGNEKLFF. Written as DNA, the CDR3 is TGTGCCAGCAGGGTGACAGGGGCGCGGGGCAATGAAAAACTGTTTTTT.

This clonotype was detected a few times. V gene TRBV20-1 combines with J gene TRBJ2-1; TRBD2 aligns across 12 bases. The trim removed 5 bases at V and 8 bases at J, leaving 10 bases unmatched. Germline CDR1 and CDR2: DFQATT and SNEGSKA (reference sequence). The CDR3 runs to 15 residues. The CDR3 protein is CSARLAGEARDEQFF. Written as DNA, the CDR3 is TGCAGTGCTCGACTAGCGGGAGAAGCTAGGGATGAGCAGTTCTTC.

CDR3 nucleotide sequence: TGTGCCAGCAGTTTGACCAGCCAAGGAGACAATGAGCAGTTCTTC. Protein sequence: CASSLTSQGDNEQFF. The J gene is TRBJ2-1, the V gene TRBV28; no clear D. V lost 3 bases, J lost 5 bases, and 14 bases lay in between. This CDR3 spans 15 amino acids. The V gene's germline CDR1 is MDHEN and CDR2 SYDVKM.

The rearrangement links TRBV9 to TRBJ1-2, with unresolved D. Trimming cost V 7 bases and J 6 bases, with 10 bases left between them. CDR3 length equals 11 residues. Per the germline V gene, CDR1 is SGDLS and CDR2 is YYNGEE. The CDR3 DNA reads TGTGCCAGCGAAAGACCTGATGGCTACACCTTC. It codes for CASERPDGYTF.

In DNA form, the CDR3 reads TGTGCCAGCCGCCTTAAGGATCAGCCCCAGCATTTT. Encoded protein: CASRLKDQPQHF. The V and J genes are TRBV6-6 and TRBJ1-5; D gene uncertain. The CDR3 runs to 12 residues. Germline CDR1 reads MNHNY; CDR2 reads SVGAGI (reference sequence). The V end was cut by 8 bases, the J end by 5 bases, with 10 bases between.

This clonotype was observed a handful of times. The chain carries TRBV7-2 and TRBJ2-7; D remains unclear. CDR1 is SGHTA and CDR2 is FQGNSA in the germline V gene. The CDR3 is made up of 14 amino acids. Trimming left V 7 bases short and J 4 bases short, with 17 bases between. CDR3 sequence reads: CASTLGSAVYEQYF. The CDR3, as DNA: TGTGCCAGCACCCTTGGGTCGGCGGTTTACGAGCAGTACTTC.

This clonotype appeared a few times. The chain is built from TRBV12-3 or TRBV12-4 and TRBJ1-1; possible D gene TRBD1, 5 bases. V lost 6 bases and J lost 7, with 18 bases in between. The CDR3 sequence is 14 residues long. This chain's CDR3 is CASSSAGTAHEAFF. CDR3 nucleotide sequence: TGTGCCAGCAGCTCAGCCGGGACGGCCCATGAAGCTTTCTTT.

The chain couples TRBV9 to TRBJ2-7; D is unresolved. This CDR3 is built from 14 residues. Germline V gives CDR1 SGDLS, CDR2 YYNGEE. The germline V and J ends were trimmed by 2 bases and 4 bases, with 13 bases remaining between them. CDR3 coding DNA: TGTGCCAGCAGCGTGGGGATGTCAGAGTACGAGCAGTACTTC. Translating gives CASSVGMSEYEQYF.